This entry describes one T cell receptor (beta chain). Its antigen is not identified. This sample is part of a study of T cell responses to AZD1222 COVID-19 vaccine. The method was immunoSEQ multiplex PCR; TCRdb's version includes in-frame clones alone and lacks a portion of them. Among around 100,000 clones listed, approximately 89% were seen once. Study observations and caveats: Donors were largely white British and mainly female; clonal diversity was possibly underestimated.

This CDR3 has 11 amino acids. Germline values: CDR1 SQVTM, CDR2 ANQGSEA. V lost 2 bases, J lost 9 bases, and 8 bases lay in between. This chain joins TRBV29-1 and TRBJ2-1, with D uncertain. This material consisted of peripheral blood, taken on day 0 of MenACWY control vaccination. The clonotype was recovered from an adult in good health. The CDR3 bases are TGCAGCGTTGAAAAAGGCGGTGAGCAGTTCTTC. It translates to CSVEKGGEQFF.